This T cell receptor beta chain stems from a study of shared clonotypes between healthy human individuals. Study outcomes and limitations: Despite large depth, sorted-subset datasets appeared incompletely sequenced.

Of note for this clone: Its specificity is not known. Other DNA sequences of this sample code for an identical CDR3.

Trimming stripped 3 bases from V and 4 bases from J, with 9 bases between. Germline V gene lookup returns CDR1 KGHSH and CDR2 LQKENI. This CDR3 is 13 amino acids long. Using immunoSEQ multiplex PCR, the repertoire was profiled, and TCRdb retains in-frame clones only, with some absent. This sample yields over a million clones, of which roughly 75% are seen a single time; about 1.5% belongs to the top ten. The sample comprised memory CD4+ T cells sorted from blood. Documented subset: CD45RA-negative fraction. This chain links TRBV18 with TRBJ1-1; D ambiguous. This TCR came from a man younger than 35 in good health. Here the CDR3 reads CASSPKEGTEAFF. The CDR3 DNA is TGTGCCAGCTCACCCAAGGAGGGCACTGAAGCTTTCTTT.